The clone carrying this T cell receptor beta chain was detected a few times. This same CDR3 is encoded by further DNA sequences in the sample. This sample is drawn from a study of blood T cell repertoires in COVID-19. Germline V lookup: CDR1 LNHNV, CDR2 YYDKDF (reference sequence). V was clipped by 0 bases and J by 8 bases, with 13 bases between them. The CDR3 is 14 residues long. TCRdb keeps only in-frame clones here, not all; method: immunoSEQ multiplex PCR. In the table there are 350,000 to 500,000 clones, over 75% of which are singletons. Sequenced input: PBMCs or T cells enriched from blood (not recorded which). This chain joins TRBV15 and TRBJ1-2; TRBD1 might be the D (5 bases). The sequence was obtained from a woman aged 18-30 years who had been exposed to COVID-19. For the CDR3, the DNA is TGTGCCACCAGCAGAGATCGCCAGGGTGGCGGCTACACCTTC. Its translation: CATSRDRQGGGYTF.